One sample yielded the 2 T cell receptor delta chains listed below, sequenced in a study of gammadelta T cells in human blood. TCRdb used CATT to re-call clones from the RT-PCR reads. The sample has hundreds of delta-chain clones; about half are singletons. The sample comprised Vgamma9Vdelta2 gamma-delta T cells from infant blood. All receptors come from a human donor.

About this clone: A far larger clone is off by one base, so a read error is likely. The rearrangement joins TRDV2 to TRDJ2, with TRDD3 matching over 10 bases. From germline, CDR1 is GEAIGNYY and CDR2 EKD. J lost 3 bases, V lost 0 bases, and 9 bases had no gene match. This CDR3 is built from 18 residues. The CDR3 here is CACDTILGDPFLTAQLFF. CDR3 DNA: TGTGCCTGTGACACCATACTGGGGGATCCTTTCCTGACAGCACAACTCTTCTTT.

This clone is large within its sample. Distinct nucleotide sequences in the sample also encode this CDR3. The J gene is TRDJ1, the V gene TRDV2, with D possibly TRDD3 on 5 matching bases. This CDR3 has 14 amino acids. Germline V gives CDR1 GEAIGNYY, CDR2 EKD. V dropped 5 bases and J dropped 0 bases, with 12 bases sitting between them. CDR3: CACVGLAYTDKLIF. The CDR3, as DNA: TGTGCCTGTGTGGGGCTGGCGTACACCGATAAACTCATCTTT.